This record covers a single T cell receptor (beta chain). Its antigen is currently unknown. These data belong to a study of CD8 T cells in Susac syndrome. Overall study findings and caveats: The study's TCR sequencing and HLA analysis covered a relatively small number of individuals, and the study acknowledged this.

The RNA input was roughly 0.45 to 1 ug, and it was reverse transcribed with random hexamers. By means of immunoSEQ multiplex PCR, TCR beta CDR3 spanning 54 Vbeta and 13 Jbeta underwent amplification. TCRdb passed the immunoSEQ multiplex PCR reads through MiXCR, listing each CDR3 protein once. The sample has 150,000 to 200,000 distinct CDR3 sequences, 85% to 95% seen once. Sequencing targeted TCR beta in blood CD8+ and CD4+ T cells. FACS was used to enrich TEMRA cells, whereas the CD8+ and CD4+ T cells were obtained by negative isolation. The sequencing sample was made of CD4+ T cells from PBMCs. The receptor was derived from a human donor in good health.

This chain's CDR3 is CATSDTPGDQPQHF. The DNA for the CDR3 is TGTGCCACCAGTGATACCCCCGGAGATCAGCCCCAGCATTTT. V gene TRBV24-1 combines with J gene TRBJ1-5; D gene unclear. The CDR3 totals 14 residues. The germline CDR1 and CDR2 sequences are KGHDR and SFDVKD. V was pared by 3 bases and J by 5 bases, with 10 bases between.